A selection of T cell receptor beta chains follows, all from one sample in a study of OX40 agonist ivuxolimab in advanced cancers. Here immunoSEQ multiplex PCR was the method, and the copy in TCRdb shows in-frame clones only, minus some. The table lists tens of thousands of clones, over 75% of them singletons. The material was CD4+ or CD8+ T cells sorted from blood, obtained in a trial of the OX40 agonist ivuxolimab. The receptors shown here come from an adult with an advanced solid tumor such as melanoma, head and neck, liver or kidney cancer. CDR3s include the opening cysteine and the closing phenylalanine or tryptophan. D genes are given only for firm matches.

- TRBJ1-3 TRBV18 CASSLTVGGLGRNTIYF TGTGCCAGCTCACTAACCGTGGGGGGCCTCGGGAGAAACACCATATATTTT
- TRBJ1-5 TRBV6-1 CASSERQSGSNQPQHF TGTGCCAGCAGTGAACGGCAATCCGGGAGCAATCAGCCCCAGCATTTT
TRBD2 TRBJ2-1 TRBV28 CASSPLAGGPWGEQFF TGTGCCAGCAGCCCCCTGGCGGGAGGGCCGTGGGGTGAGCAGTTCTTC
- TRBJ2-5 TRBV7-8 CASSSYGEGGTQYF TGTGCCAGCAGCTCCTACGGTGAGGGAGGGACCCAGTACTTC
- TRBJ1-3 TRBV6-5 CASSKRAGLGNTIYF TGTGCCAGCAGCAAACGGGCAGGGCTTGGAAACACCATATATTTT
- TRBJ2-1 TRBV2 CASSEGSWEQFF TGTGCCAGCAGTGAAGGGAGCTGGGAGCAGTTCTTC
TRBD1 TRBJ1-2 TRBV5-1 CASSLDRGSGGYTF TGCGCCAGCAGCTTGGACAGGGGCTCCGGAGGCTACACCTTC
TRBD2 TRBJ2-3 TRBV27 CASSRREESDTQYF TGTGCCAGCAGTAGGCGGGAGGAGTCAGATACGCAGTATTTT
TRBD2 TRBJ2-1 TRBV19 CASSIGLAGIDEQFF TGTGCCAGTAGTATAGGGCTAGCGGGAATCGATGAGCAGTTCTTC
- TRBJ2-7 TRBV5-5 CASSLEGQIYEQYF TGTGCCAGCAGCTTGGAGGGACAAATCTACGAGCAGTACTTC